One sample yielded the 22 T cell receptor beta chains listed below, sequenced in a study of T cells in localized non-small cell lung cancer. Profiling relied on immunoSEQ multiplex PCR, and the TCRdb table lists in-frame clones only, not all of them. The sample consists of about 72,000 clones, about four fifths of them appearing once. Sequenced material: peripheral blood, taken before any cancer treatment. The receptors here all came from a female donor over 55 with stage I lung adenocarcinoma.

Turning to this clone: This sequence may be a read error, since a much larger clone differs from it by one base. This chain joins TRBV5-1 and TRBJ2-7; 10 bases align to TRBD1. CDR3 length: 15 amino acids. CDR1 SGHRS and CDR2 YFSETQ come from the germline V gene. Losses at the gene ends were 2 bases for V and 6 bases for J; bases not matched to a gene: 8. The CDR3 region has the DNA TGCGCCAGCAGCTTAGTAGCCGGGACAGGGGCCGAGCAGTACTTC. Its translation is CASSLVAGTGAEQYF.

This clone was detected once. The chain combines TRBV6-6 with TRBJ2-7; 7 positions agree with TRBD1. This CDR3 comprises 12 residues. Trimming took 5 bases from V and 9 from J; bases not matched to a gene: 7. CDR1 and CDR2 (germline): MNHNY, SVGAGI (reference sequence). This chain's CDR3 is CASSPRTGVQYF. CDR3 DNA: TGTGCCAGCAGTCCGAGGACAGGAGTGCAGTACTTC.

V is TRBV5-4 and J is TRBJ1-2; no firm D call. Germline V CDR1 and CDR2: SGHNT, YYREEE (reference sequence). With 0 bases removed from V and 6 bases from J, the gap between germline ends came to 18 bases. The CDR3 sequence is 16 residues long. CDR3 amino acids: CASSLAGSLATDGYTF. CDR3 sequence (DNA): TGTGCCAGCAGCTTGGCGGGTAGTTTGGCGACCGATGGCTACACCTTC.

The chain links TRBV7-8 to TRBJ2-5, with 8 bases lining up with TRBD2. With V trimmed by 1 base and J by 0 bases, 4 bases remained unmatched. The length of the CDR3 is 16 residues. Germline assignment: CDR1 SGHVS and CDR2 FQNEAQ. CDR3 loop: CASSLVASGYQETQYF. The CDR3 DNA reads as TGTGCCAGCAGCTTAGTGGCTAGCGGGTACCAAGAGACCCAGTACTTC. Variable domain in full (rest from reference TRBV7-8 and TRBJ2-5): GAGVSQSPRYKVAKRGQDVALRCDPISGHVSLFWYQQALGQGPEFLTYFQNEAQLDKSGLPSDRFFAERPEGSVSTLKIQRTQQEDSAVYLCASSLVASGYQETQYFGPGTRLLVL.

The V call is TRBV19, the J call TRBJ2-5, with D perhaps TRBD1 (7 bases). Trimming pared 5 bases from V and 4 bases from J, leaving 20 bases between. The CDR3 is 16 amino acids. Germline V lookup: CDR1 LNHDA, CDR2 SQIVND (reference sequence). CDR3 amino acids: CASSPRDSNWGETQYF. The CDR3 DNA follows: TGTGCCAGTAGTCCGCGGGACAGTAACTGGGGAGAGACCCAGTACTTC.

This CDR3 reads CASSPYTGGGADTQYF. DNA of the CDR3: TGTGCCAGCAGTCCCTACACAGGGGGCGGCGCAGATACGCAGTATTTT. The V gene is TRBV28, the J gene TRBJ2-3, with 9 bases fitting TRBD1. Germline CDR1 reads MDHEN; CDR2 reads SYDVKM. The CDR3 covers 16 residues. The V segment lost 5 bases and the J segment 4 bases; nucleotides outside the gene matches: 10.

The CDR3 DNA is TGTGCCAGCAGAGACCAGGCTCAAAGGACCAATTCACCCCTCCACTTT. Its protein is CASRDQAQRTNSPLHF. The genes are TRBV2 and TRBJ1-6; D call uncertain. From germline, CDR1 is SNHLY and CDR2 FYNNEI. V gave up 6 bases and J gave up 7 bases, with 19 bases separating them. This CDR3 region has 16 residues.

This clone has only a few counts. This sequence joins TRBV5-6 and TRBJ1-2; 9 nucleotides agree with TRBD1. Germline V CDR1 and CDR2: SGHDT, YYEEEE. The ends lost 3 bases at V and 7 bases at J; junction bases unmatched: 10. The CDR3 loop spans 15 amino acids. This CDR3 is CASSSKKTGGGGYTF. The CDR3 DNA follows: TGTGCCAGCAGCTCTAAAAAAACAGGGGGCGGTGGCTACACCTTC.

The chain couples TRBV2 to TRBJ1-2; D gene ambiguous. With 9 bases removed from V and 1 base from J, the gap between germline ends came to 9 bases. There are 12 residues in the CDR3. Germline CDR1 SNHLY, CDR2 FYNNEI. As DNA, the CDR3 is TGTGCCAGTAGGGTTCTTAACTATGGCTACACCTTC. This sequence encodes CASRVLNYGYTF.

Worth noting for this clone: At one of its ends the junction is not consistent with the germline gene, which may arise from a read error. The CDR3 region is CASSLMGTSTDTQYF. As DNA, the CDR3 is TGTGCCAGCAGCTTGATGGGGACTAGCACGGATACGCAGTATTTT. V and J are TRBV5-4 and TRBJ2-3; TRBD2 matches 9 bases. The germline gives CDR1 SGHNT, CDR2 YYREEE (reference sequence). The CDR3 loop spans 15 amino acids.

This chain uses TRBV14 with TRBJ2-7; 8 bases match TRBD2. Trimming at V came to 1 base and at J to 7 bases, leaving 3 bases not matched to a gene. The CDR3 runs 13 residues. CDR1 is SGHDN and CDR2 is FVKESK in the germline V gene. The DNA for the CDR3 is TGTGCCAGCAGCCAAGCCCAGCGGGGGGAGCAGTACTTC. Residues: CASSQAQRGEQYF.

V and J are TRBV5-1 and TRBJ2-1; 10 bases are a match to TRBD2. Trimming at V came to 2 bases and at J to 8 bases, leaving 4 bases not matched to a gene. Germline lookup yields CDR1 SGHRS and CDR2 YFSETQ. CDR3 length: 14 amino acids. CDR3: CASSLSGRAHEQFF. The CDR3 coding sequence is TGCGCCAGCAGCTTAAGCGGGAGGGCCCATGAGCAGTTCTTC.

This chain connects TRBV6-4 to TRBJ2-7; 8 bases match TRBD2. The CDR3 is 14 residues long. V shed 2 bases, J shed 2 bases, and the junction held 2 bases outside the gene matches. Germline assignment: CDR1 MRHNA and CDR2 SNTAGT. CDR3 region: CASSDGGGPYEQYF. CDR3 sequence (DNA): TGTGCCAGCAGTGACGGCGGGGGGCCCTACGAGCAGTACTTC.

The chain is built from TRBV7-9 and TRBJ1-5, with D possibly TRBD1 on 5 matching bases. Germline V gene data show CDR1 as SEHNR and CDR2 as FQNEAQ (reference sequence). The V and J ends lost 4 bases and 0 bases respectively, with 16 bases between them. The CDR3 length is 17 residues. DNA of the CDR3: TGTGCCAGCAGCTCACCTGAGGGGCGCTATAGCAATCAGCCCCAGCATTTT. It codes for CASSSPEGRYSNQPQHF.

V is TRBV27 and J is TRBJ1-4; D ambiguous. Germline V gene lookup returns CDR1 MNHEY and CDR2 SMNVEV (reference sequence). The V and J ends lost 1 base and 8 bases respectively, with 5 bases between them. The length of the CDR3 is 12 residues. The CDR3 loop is CASSLLGEKLFF. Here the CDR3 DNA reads TGTGCCAGCAGTTTATTGGGGGAAAAACTGTTTTTT.

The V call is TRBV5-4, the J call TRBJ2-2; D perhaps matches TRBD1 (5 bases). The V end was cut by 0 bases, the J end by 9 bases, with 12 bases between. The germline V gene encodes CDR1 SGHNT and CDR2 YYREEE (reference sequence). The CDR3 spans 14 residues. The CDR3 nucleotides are TGTGCCAGCAGCTTGGGGGGCGCTTCTTGGGAGCTGTTTTTT. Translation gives CASSLGGASWELFF.

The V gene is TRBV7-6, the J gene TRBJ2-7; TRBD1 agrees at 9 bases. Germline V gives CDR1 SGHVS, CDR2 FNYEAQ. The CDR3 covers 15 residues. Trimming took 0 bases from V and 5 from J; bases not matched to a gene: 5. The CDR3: CASSLAGQGKHEQYF. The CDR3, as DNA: TGTGCCAGCAGCTTAGCGGGACAGGGTAAGCACGAGCAGTACTTC.

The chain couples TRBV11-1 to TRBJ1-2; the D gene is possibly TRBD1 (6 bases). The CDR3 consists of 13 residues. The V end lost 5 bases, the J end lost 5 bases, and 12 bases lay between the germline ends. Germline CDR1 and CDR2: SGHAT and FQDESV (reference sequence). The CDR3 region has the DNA TGTGCCAGCAGCACCAGGGGCTGGTATGGCTACACCTTC. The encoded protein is CASSTRGWYGYTF.

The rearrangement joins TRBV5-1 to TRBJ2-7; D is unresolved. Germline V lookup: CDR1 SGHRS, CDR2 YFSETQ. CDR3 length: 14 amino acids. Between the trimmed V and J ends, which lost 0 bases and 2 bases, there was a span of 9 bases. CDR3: CASSLDNGPYEQYF. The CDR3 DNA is TGCGCCAGCAGCTTGGATAACGGACCCTACGAGCAGTACTTC.

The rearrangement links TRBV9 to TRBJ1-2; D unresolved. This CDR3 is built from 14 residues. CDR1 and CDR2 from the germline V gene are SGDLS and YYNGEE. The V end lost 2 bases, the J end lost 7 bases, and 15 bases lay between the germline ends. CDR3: CASSVDGLPSGYTF. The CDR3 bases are TGTGCCAGCAGCGTTGACGGGTTACCGAGTGGCTACACCTTC.

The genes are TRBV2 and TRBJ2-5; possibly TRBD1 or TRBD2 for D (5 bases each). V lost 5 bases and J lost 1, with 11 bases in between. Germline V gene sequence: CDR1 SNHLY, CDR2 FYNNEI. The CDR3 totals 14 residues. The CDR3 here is CASSLGRSQETQYF. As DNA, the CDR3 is TGTGCCAGCAGTTTGGGACGGAGCCAAGAGACCCAGTACTTC.

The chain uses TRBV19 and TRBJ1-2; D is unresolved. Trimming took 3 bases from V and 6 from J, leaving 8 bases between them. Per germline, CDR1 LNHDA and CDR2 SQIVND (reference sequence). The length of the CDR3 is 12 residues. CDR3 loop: CASSIRSNGYTF. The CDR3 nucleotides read TGTGCCAGTAGTATCAGGTCGAATGGCTACACCTTC.